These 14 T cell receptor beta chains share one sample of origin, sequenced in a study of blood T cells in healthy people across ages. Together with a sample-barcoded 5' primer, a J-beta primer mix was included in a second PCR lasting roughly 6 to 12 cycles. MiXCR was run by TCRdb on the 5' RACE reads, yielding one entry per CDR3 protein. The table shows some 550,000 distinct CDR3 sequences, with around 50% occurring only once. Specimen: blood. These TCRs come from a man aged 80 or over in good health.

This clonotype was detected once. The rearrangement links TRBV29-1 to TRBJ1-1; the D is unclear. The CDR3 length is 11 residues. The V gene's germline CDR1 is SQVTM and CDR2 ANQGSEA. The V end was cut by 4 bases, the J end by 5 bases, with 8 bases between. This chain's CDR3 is CSVVKETEAFF. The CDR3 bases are TGCAGCGTTGTCAAGGAAACTGAAGCTTTCTTT.

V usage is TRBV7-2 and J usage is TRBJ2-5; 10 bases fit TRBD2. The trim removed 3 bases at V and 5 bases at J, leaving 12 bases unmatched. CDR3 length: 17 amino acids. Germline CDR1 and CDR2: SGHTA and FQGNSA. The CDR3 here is CASSFSLAGGTGETQYF. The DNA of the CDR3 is TGTGCCAGCAGCTTTTCCTTAGCGGGGGGCACCGGGGAGACCCAGTACTTC.

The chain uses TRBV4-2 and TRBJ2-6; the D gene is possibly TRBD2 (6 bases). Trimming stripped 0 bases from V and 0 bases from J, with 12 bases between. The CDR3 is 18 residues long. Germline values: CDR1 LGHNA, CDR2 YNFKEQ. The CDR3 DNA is TGTGCCAGCAGCCAAGATCCGGGGGTTCGCTCTGGGGCCAACGTCCTGACTTTC. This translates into CASSQDPGVRSGANVLTF.

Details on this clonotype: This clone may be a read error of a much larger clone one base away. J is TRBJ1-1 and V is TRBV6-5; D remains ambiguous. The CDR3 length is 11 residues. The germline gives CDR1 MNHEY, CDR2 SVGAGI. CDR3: CTSSARGEAFF. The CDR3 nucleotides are TGTACCAGCAGTGCGCGGGGTGAAGCTTTCTTT.

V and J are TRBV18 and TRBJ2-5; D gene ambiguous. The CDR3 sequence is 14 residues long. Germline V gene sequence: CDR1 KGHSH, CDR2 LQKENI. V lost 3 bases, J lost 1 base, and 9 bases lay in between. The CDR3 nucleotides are TGTGCCAGCTCACCCGGCGGTACCCAAGAGACCCAGTACTTC. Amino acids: CASSPGGTQETQYF.

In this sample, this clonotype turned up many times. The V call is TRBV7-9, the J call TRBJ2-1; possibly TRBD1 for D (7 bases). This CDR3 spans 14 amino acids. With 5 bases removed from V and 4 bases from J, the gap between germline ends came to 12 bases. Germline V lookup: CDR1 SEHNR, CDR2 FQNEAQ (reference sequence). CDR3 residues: CASSPGGTYNEQFF. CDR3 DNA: TGTGCCAGCAGCCCAGGGGGGACATACAATGAGCAGTTCTTC.

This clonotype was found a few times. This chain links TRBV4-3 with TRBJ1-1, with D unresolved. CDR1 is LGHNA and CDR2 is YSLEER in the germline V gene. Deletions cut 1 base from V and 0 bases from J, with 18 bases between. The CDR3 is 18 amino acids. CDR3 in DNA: TGCGCCAGCAGCCAAGCTACAGCTTACCGGGGTGTGAACACTGAAGCTTTCTTT. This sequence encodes CASSQATAYRGVNTEAFF.

Here the CDR3 DNA reads TGTGCCAGCAGCTTAGGACTATCGGGGAATGAGCAGTTCTTC. It specifies CASSLGLSGNEQFF. The chain couples TRBV7-6 to TRBJ2-1; D may be TRBD2 (5 bases). Deletions cut 1 base from V and 7 bases from J, with 11 bases between. Germline loops: CDR1 SGHVS, CDR2 FNYEAQ. CDR3 length: 14 residues.

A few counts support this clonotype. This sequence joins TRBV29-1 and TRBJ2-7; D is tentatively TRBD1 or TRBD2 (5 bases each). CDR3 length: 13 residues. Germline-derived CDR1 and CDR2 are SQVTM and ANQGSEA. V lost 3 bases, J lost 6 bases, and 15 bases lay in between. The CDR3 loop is CSVDREGMGEQYF. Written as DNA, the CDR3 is TGCAGCGTTGATCGTGAGGGGATGGGCGAGCAGTACTTC.

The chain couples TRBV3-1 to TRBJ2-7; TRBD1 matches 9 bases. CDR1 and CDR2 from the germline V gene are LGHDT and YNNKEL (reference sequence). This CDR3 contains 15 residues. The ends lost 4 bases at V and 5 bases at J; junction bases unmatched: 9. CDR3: CASSPQGQGTHEQYF. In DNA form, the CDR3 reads TGTGCCAGCAGCCCCCAAGGACAGGGGACCCACGAGCAGTACTTC.

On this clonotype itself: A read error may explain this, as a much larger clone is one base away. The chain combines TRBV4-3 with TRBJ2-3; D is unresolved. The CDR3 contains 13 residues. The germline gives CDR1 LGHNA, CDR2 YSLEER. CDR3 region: CANSQDPSDTQYF. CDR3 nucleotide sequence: TGCGCCAACAGCCAAGACCCCTCGGATACGCAGTATTTT.

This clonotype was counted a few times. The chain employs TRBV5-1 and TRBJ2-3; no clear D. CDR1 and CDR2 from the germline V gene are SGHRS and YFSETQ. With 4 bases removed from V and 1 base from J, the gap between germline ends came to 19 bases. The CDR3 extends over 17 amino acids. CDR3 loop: CASSPQGTEDRTDTQYF. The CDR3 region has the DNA TGCGCCAGCAGCCCCCAAGGAACGGAAGACCGCACAGATACGCAGTATTTT.

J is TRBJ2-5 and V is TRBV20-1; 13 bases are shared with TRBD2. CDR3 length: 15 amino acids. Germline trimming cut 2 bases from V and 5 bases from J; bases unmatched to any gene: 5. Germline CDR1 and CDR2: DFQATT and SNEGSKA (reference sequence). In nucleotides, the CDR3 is TGCAGTGCTAGAATACTAGCGGGAGGGCTGGAGACCCAGTACTTC. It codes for CSARILAGGLETQYF.

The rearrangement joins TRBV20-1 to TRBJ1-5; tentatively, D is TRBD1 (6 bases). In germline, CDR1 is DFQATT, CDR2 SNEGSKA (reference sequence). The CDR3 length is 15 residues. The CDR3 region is CSLGGGIGSSQPQHF. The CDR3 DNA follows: TGCAGCCTAGGGGGGGGGATCGGATCTAGTCAGCCCCAGCATTTT.